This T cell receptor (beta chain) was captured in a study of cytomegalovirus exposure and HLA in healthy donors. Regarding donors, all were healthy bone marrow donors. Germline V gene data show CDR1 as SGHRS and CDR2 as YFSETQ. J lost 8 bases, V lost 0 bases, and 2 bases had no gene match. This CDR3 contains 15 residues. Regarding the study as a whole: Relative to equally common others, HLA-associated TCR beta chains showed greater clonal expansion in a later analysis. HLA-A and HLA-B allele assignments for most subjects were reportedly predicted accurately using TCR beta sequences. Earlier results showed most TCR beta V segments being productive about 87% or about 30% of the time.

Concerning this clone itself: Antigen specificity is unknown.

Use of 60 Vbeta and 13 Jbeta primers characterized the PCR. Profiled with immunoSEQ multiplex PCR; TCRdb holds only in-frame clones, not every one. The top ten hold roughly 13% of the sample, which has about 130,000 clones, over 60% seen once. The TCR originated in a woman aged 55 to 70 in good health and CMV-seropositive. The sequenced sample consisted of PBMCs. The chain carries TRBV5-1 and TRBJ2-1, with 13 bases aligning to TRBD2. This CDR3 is CASSLGGLAGYEQFF. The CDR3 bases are TGCGCCAGCAGCTTGGGGGGACTAGCGGGGTATGAGCAGTTCTTC.